This T cell receptor beta chain was recovered during a study of blood T cell repertoires in COVID-19. Turning to the study itself: T cells, B-cell-depleted T cells, or PBMCs provided the cDNA or gDNA that served as material.

Methods used by the authors: Amplification from reference gene primers served as the basis for estimated nucleated cell counts. The protocol was immunoSEQ multiplex PCR, while the TCRdb copy is restricted to in-frame clones and leaves out a portion. That table supplies the V and J calls and clone size; D and trimming were determined from the DNA. The profile shows tens of thousands of clones, roughly 80% of them singletons. The ends lost 2 bases at V and 4 bases at J; junction bases unmatched: 5. This CDR3 comprises 14 residues. Germline CDR1 and CDR2: SGHNT and YYREEE (reference sequence). The source material was peripheral blood. The J gene is TRBJ1-2, the V gene TRBV5-4; 7 nucleotides match TRBD1. This receptor was taken from a woman between 65 and 79 years old with acute or convalescent COVID-19. The CDR3 nucleotides are TGTGCCAGCAGCTTCGGACAGGACTCCTATGGCTACACCTTC. Translated: CASSFGQDSYGYTF.